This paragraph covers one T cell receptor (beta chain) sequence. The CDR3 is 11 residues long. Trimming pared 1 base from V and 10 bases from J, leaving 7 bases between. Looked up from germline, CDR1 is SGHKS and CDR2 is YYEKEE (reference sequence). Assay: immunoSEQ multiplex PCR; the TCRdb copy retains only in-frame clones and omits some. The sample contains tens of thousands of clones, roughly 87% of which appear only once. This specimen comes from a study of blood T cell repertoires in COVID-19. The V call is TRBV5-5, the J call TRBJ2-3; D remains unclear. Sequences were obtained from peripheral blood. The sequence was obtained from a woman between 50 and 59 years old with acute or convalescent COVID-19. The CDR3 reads CASSLNIAQYF. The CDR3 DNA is TGTGCCAGCAGCTTGAATATCGCGCAGTATTTT.